The text below deals with one T cell receptor beta chain. No antigen is known for it. CDR1 SEHNR and CDR2 FQNEAQ come from the germline V gene (reference sequence). V dropped 7 bases and J dropped 2 bases, with 12 bases sitting between them. The CDR3 sequence is 14 residues long. Each CDR3 protein gets one entry after TCRdb re-called the 5' RACE reads with MiXCR. Of some 490,000 distinct CDR3 sequences in the sample, about 20% were seen once. These data belong to a study of T-cell memory formation after mild COVID-19. Study-wide context: The TCR clusters were mostly specific to one donor. Study conclusions and caveats: Contracting clones, day 15 to 85, had balanced CD4/CD8, and later expanders favored CD4+. Detection of some responders pre-infection suggested pre-existing cross-reactive memory T cells participated.

Sequenced: PBMCs or a T cell subset sorted from them (not recorded which). This TCR derives from an adult woman who had mild COVID-19 (a few samples of this study predate the infection). Cell type and time point are not known. V gene TRBV7-9 combines with J gene TRBJ2-1; unclear D gene. The CDR3 loop is CASTLSETYNEQFF. The CDR3 DNA reads TGTGCCAGCACCTTGAGCGAAACCTACAATGAGCAGTTCTTC.